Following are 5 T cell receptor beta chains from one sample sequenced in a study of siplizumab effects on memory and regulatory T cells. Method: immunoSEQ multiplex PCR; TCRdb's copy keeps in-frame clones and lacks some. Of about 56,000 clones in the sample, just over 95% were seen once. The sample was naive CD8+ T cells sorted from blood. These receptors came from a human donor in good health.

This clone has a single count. This CDR3 reads CASSLPQAGRSYEQYF. The CDR3 coding sequence is TGTGCCAGCAGTTTACCCCAAGCGGGTCGATCCTACGAGCAGTACTTC. The chain couples TRBV28 to TRBJ2-7, with D possibly TRBD2 on 6 matching bases. Germline CDR1 reads MDHEN; CDR2 reads SYDVKM. Trimming cost V 2 bases and J 1 base, with 15 bases left between them. This CDR3 has 16 amino acids.

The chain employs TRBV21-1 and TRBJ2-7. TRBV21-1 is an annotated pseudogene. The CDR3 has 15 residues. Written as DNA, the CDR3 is TGTGCCAGCAGCAAAGGTGAAGGGAAGTTGTACGAGCAGTACTTC. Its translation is CASSKGEGKLYEQYF.

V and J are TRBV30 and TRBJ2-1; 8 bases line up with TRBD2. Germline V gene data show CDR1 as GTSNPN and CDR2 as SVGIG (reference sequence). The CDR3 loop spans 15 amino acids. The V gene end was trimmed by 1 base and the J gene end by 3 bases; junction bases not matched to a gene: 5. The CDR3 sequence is CAWSAGGLGYNEQFF. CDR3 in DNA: TGTGCCTGGAGTGCCGGGGGACTAGGCTACAATGAGCAGTTCTTC.

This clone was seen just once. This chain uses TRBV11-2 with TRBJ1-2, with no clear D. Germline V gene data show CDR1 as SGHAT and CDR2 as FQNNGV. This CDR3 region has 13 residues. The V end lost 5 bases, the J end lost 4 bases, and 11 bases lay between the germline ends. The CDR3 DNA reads TGTGCCAGCAGCCTTCTTAACGCCTATGGCTACACCTTC. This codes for CASSLLNAYGYTF.

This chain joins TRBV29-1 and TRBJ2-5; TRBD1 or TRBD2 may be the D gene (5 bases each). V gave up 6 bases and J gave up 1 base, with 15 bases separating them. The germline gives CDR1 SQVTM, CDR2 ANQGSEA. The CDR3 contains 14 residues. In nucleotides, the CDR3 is TGCAGCGTCCCACGTGGGACGGTCCAAGAGACCCAGTACTTC. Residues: CSVPRGTVQETQYF.